The next 18 T cell receptor beta chains were all read from a single sample in a study of brain T cells in children with intractable seizures (dated by TCRdb to the early 2020s). Receptor amplification or capture employed the immunoSEQ multiplex PCR assay. In TCRdb, the immuneACCESS table is reduced to in-frame sequences with V and J assigned. These tables do not hold every clone; where another copy was compared, an unresolved V gene accounts for under half, and the others remain unexplained. This sample gives 300,000 to 400,000 clones in total; 93% of them show up just once. The top ten clones comprise approximately 5% of the sample. Taken with the paper, the label for time point translates to: blood from clinic visit 5 months post-surgery; TSC patient then seizure free. The sequencing used peripheral blood, collected less than 6 months after surgery. Source of these receptors: a boy in the first two years of life with tuberous sclerosis and intractable seizures.

This clone was seen just once. The chain joins TRBV27 to TRBJ2-7; TRBD2 aligns across 11 bases. V shed 0 bases and J 3 bases; nucleotides not matched to a gene: 4. CDR3 length: 16 amino acids. Per germline, CDR1 MNHEY and CDR2 SMNVEV (reference sequence). CDR3 in amino acids: CASSLSRLAGYYEQYF. The CDR3 DNA is TGTGCCAGCAGTTTATCCCGACTAGCGGGGTACTACGAGCAGTACTTC.

J is TRBJ2-1 and V is TRBV29-1; D gene ambiguous. This CDR3 region has 15 residues. In germline, CDR1 is SQVTM, CDR2 ANQGSEA. Trimming pared 3 bases from V and 7 bases from J, leaving 19 bases between. In DNA, the CDR3 is TGCAGCGTTGACGAGGCGTACCCTGCGACTAATGAGCAGTTCTTC. Translating it yields CSVDEAYPATNEQFF.

The chain employs TRBV6-4 and TRBJ2-2; TRBD1 matches at 10 bases. This CDR3 spans 16 amino acids. V lost 0 bases to trimming and J lost 3 bases; unmatched junction nucleotides: 1. Germline V lookup: CDR1 MRHNA, CDR2 SNTAGT. The CDR3 here is CASSDSGTGDTGELFF. The CDR3 DNA reads TGTGCCAGCAGTGACTCGGGGACAGGGGACACCGGGGAGCTGTTTTTT.

The V gene is TRBV19, the J gene TRBJ1-2; D not resolved. CDR1 is LNHDA and CDR2 is SQIVND in the germline V gene (reference sequence). The CDR3 extends over 13 amino acids. V was pared by 3 bases and J by 8 bases, with 13 bases between. CDR3 nucleotides: TGTGCCAGTAGTATCCTGGAGGGTGGCGGCTACACCTTC. Protein product: CASSILEGGGYTF.

V usage is TRBV9 and J usage is TRBJ2-7, with 8 bases that match TRBD2. The V segment lost 1 base and the J segment 3 bases; nucleotides outside the gene matches: 6. CDR1 and CDR2 (germline): SGDLS, YYNGEE. This CDR3 is 15 amino acids long. CDR3 residues: CASSVQASGRYEQYF. The CDR3, as DNA: TGTGCCAGCAGCGTACAGGCTAGCGGGCGCTACGAGCAGTACTTC.

This clone has just one count. The V call is TRBV20-1, the J call TRBJ2-7, with TRBD2 matching over 10 bases. Trimming removed 3 bases from V and 4 bases from J; junction bases left unmatched: 15. CDR3 length: 17 residues. CDR1 and CDR2 from the germline V gene are DFQATT and SNEGSKA (reference sequence). CDR3 in DNA: TGCAGTGCTAGTCGAACTAGCGGGGACGTGGATAAATACGAGCAGTACTTC. Translated: CSASRTSGDVDKYEQYF.

The CDR3 DNA reads as TGTGCCAGCAGCTTGGGGGGGAGGGGCACAGATACGCAGTATTTT. It codes for CASSLGGRGTDTQYF. The rearrangement links TRBV11-2 to TRBJ2-3; TRBD2 matches at 7 bases. After removal of 3 bases from V and 1 base from J, the junction contained 4 bases not matched to a gene. This CDR3 spans 15 amino acids. CDR1 and CDR2 from the germline V gene are SGHAT and FQNNGV. Based on the CDR3 plus reference TRBV11-2 and TRBJ2-3, the full variable domain is EAGVAQSPRYKIIEKRQSVAFWCNPISGHATLYWYQQILGQGPKLLIQFQNNGVVDDSQLPKDRFSAERLKGVDSTLKIQPAKLEDSAVYLCASSLGGRGTDTQYFGPGTRLTVL.

For the CDR3, the DNA is TGTGCCAGTAGTAAAACTAGCGGCACAGATACGCAGTATTTT. Amino acid sequence: CASSKTSGTDTQYF. The chain employs TRBV19 and TRBJ2-3; TRBD2 matches at 7 bases. Trimming at V came to 4 bases and at J to 1 base, leaving 2 bases not matched to a gene. CDR1 is LNHDA, CDR2 SQIVND, per germline (reference sequence). This CDR3 has 14 amino acids.

The chain employs TRBV19 and TRBJ1-3; tentative D call: TRBD1 (5 bases). The V gene's germline CDR1 is LNHDA and CDR2 SQIVND (reference sequence). This CDR3 contains 15 residues. V gave up 5 bases and J gave up 4 bases, with 15 bases separating them. In DNA form, the CDR3 reads TGTGCCAGTAGTTTGGTAGGGGCGAGAGGAAACACCATATATTTT. Translating gives CASSLVGARGNTIYF. The complete variable domain, with remaining parts taken from reference TRBV19 and TRBJ1-3, reads DGGITQSPKYLFRKEGQNVTLSCEQNLNHDAMYWYRQDPGQGLRLIYYSQIVNDFQKGDIAEGYSVSREKKESFPLTVTSAQKNPTAFYLCASSLVGARGNTIYFGEGSWLTVV.

The chain joins TRBV6-5 to TRBJ1-6, with D uncertain. The CDR3 runs to 15 residues. Germline CDR1 MNHEY, CDR2 SVGAGI. V was pared by 3 bases and J by 2 bases, with 8 bases between. CDR3 residues: CASSYRGAYNSPLHF. The CDR3 DNA reads as TGTGCCAGCAGTTATCGCGGGGCCTATAATTCACCCCTCCACTTT.

J is TRBJ1-4 and V is TRBV27, with 7 bases aligning to TRBD1. V shed 2 bases, J shed 7 bases, and the junction held 10 bases outside the gene matches. The CDR3 runs to 16 residues. Germline V gives CDR1 MNHEY, CDR2 SMNVEV (reference sequence). The CDR3 here is CASSLIFGRGSEKLFF. The CDR3 DNA reads TGTGCCAGCAGTTTAATTTTCGGCAGGGGGAGTGAAAAACTGTTTTTT.

This clone appeared once. The chain recombines TRBV11-2 with TRBJ2-7; 7 bases line up with TRBD2. V shed 5 bases and J 2 bases; nucleotides not matched to a gene: 9. The CDR3 contains 15 residues. Germline CDR1 SGHAT, CDR2 FQNNGV. This CDR3 is CASSPNGGRAYEQYF. The CDR3 DNA reads as TGTGCCAGCAGCCCGAACGGGGGGAGGGCCTACGAGCAGTACTTC.

The chain employs TRBV2 and TRBJ1-2; the D gene is possibly TRBD1 (5 bases). The CDR3 has 12 amino acids. Germline V gene data show CDR1 as SNHLY and CDR2 as FYNNEI. Between the trimmed V and J ends, which lost 9 bases and 2 bases, there was a span of 10 bases. For the CDR3, the DNA is TGTGCCAGTATCCAGGGAAACTATGGCTACACCTTC. Encoded protein: CASIQGNYGYTF.

This clone has ten or more counts. The rearrangement joins TRBV14 to TRBJ2-5; TRBD2 is a possible D gene (5 bases). The CDR3 sequence is 13 residues long. Germline V gene sequence: CDR1 SGHDN, CDR2 FVKESK. V dropped 4 bases and J dropped 5 bases, with 11 bases sitting between them. The CDR3 here is CASSPLREETQYF. The CDR3 nucleotides are TGTGCCAGCAGCCCTCTTAGGGAGGAGACCCAGTACTTC.

The chain carries TRBV10-3 and TRBJ2-7; the match to TRBD1 covers 12 bases. The CDR3 extends over 16 amino acids. The germline gives CDR1 ENHRY, CDR2 SYGVKD. V gave up 2 bases and J gave up 7 bases; unmatched junction bases: 9. In DNA, the CDR3 is TGTGCCATCAGTGAGGGAGTGGGACAGGGGGCTCATGAGCAGTACTTC. Its protein product is CAISEGVGQGAHEQYF.

The chain couples TRBV6-6 to TRBJ2-3, with 10 nucleotides matching TRBD2. Germline V lookup: CDR1 MNHNY, CDR2 SVGAGI (reference sequence). The J segment lost 1 base and the V segment lost 6 bases, leaving 1 base of the junction unmatched. The CDR3 is 14 residues long. Written as DNA, the CDR3 is TGTGCCAGCAGAGGGACTAGCGGCACAGATACGCAGTATTTT. This encodes CASRGTSGTDTQYF.

This chain connects TRBV13 to TRBJ2-1; TRBD1 matches 7 bases. Germline V CDR1 and CDR2: PRHDT, FYEKMQ (reference sequence). V shed 4 bases and J 1 base; nucleotides not matched to a gene: 7. The CDR3 has 16 residues. The CDR3 DNA is TGTGCCAGCAGCTCGGACAGGTTATCTTCCTACAATGAGCAGTTCTTC. Translation gives CASSSDRLSSYNEQFF. Together with reference TRBV13 and TRBJ2-1, the CDR3 gives the full variable domain: AAGVIQSPRHLIKEKRETATLKCYPIPRHDTVYWYQQGPGQDPQFLISFYEKMQSDKGSIPDRFSAQQFSDYHSELNMSSLELGDSALYFCASSSDRLSSYNEQFFGPGTRLTVL.

In the case of this clone: Different DNA sequences within this sample yield the same CDR3. This CDR3 reads CASSLADNTEAFF. The CDR3, as DNA: TGTGCCAGCAGTTTGGCAGATAACACTGAAGCTTTCTTT. The chain carries TRBV12-3 or TRBV12-4 and TRBJ1-1; D call uncertain. The CDR3 has 13 amino acids. V dropped 3 bases and J dropped 2 bases, with 7 bases sitting between them.